These 30 T cell receptor beta chains were all obtained from the same sample, sequenced in a study of Graves' ophthalmopathy and Graves' hyperthyroidism. The TCR beta CDR3 regions underwent amplification from RNA transcripts. First-round RT-PCR employed HTBI primers, with a second-round multiplex PCR after it. TCRdb passed the multiplex PCR reads through MiXCR, listing each CDR3 protein once. The repertoire holds 600,000 to 950,000 distinct CDR3 sequences, with around 40% as singletons. The source material was peripheral blood. All receptors come from an adult man with Graves' ophthalmopathy.

Worth noting for this clonotype: A much more abundant neighbour one base away suggests this may be a read error. The rearrangement uses TRBV10-3 and TRBJ1-5; TRBD1 is a possible D gene (6 bases). The CDR3 is made up of 13 amino acids. Trimming shortened V by 3 bases and J by 6 bases, and 9 bases separated the two germline ends. Per the germline V gene, CDR1 is ENHRY and CDR2 is SYGVKD. CDR3 amino acids: CAISDGQSQPQHF. CDR3 DNA: TGTGCCATCAGTGACGGACAGAGTCAGCCCCAGCATTTT.

The CDR3 DNA reads TGTGCCGGGACTAGTCCTGGGGAGCTGTTTTTT. Protein sequence: CAGTSPGELFF. The chain combines TRBV25-1 with TRBJ2-2; 8 bases map to TRBD2. The CDR3 consists of 11 residues. The germline V gene has CDR1 MGHDK and CDR2 SYGVNS. V shed 11 bases, J shed 8 bases, and the junction held 4 bases outside the gene matches.

This sequence joins TRBV10-3 and TRBJ2-5; TRBD2 is a possible D gene (5 bases). Trimming took 10 bases from V and 5 from J, leaving 23 bases between them. The germline V gene has CDR1 ENHRY and CDR2 SYGVKD. This CDR3 comprises 15 residues. CDR3 nucleotides: TGTGCCAGCAGCCAAGCGTCGATAGGCGGGGAGACCCAGTACTTC. Its protein product is CASSQASIGGETQYF.

This clonotype occurred a few times. This chain's CDR3 is CASSDRAGNGYTF. DNA of the CDR3: TGTGCCAGCAGTGATCGCGCAGGGAATGGCTACACCTTC. J is TRBJ1-2 and V is TRBV2, with D possibly TRBD1 on 5 matching bases. V was clipped by 3 bases and J by 6 bases, with 11 bases between them. The CDR3 consists of 13 residues. Germline V gene lookup returns CDR1 SNHLY and CDR2 FYNNEI.

The J gene is TRBJ1-6, the V gene TRBV7-9; maybe TRBD1 (5 bases). The CDR3 spans 14 residues. Germline CDR1 reads SEHNR; CDR2 reads FQNEAQ (reference sequence). V dropped 4 bases and J dropped 9 bases, with 13 bases sitting between them. The chain's CDR3 is CASSSYGATSPLHF. Here the CDR3 DNA reads TGTGCCAGCAGCTCGTACGGGGCCACTTCACCCCTCCACTTT.

This clonotype was counted at least ten times. This chain connects TRBV29-1 to TRBJ2-7; the match to TRBD1 covers 8 bases. Trimming cost V 4 bases and J 2 bases; bases outside gene matches: 7. The CDR3 runs 14 residues. The V gene's germline CDR1 is SQVTM and CDR2 ANQGSEA. The CDR3 protein is CSVAIGTGAYEQYF. The DNA of the CDR3 is TGCAGCGTTGCAATCGGGACAGGAGCCTACGAGCAGTACTTC.

Regarding this clonotype: Since a much larger clone is just one base distant, this may be a read error. This chain links TRBV2 with TRBJ2-7; D gene ambiguous. Germline assignment: CDR1 SNHLY and CDR2 FYNNEI. The CDR3 is made up of 13 amino acids. Deletions cut 4 bases from V and 2 bases from J, with 9 bases between. CDR3 sequence: CASSAPWAYEQYF. CDR3 DNA: TGTGCCAGCAGTGCCCCATGGGCCTACGAGCAGTACTTC.

This clonotype was observed a few times. An end of the junction differs from the germline gene, which may be a read error. CDR3 region: CASSYQDRAEQYF. CDR3 nucleotides: TGTGCCAGCAGTTACCAGGACAGGGCCGAGCAGTACTTC. The chain links TRBV10-3 to TRBJ2-7; 8 nucleotides line up with TRBD1. Germline CDR1 ENHRY, CDR2 SYGVKD. CDR3 length: 13 residues.

The rearrangement joins TRBV29-1 to TRBJ2-7, with 12 bases aligning to TRBD2. The CDR3 consists of 13 residues. Germline CDR1 SQVTM, CDR2 ANQGSEA. Trimming removed 4 bases from V and 3 bases from J; junction bases left unmatched: 1. Here the CDR3 reads CSVATSGSYEQYF. The CDR3 DNA reads TGCAGCGTTGCGACTAGCGGGAGCTACGAGCAGTACTTC.

The gene calls are TRBV20-1 and TRBJ1-4; D is unresolved. CDR3 length: 14 residues. Germline values: CDR1 DFQATT, CDR2 SNEGSKA (reference sequence). Trimming took 3 bases from V and 7 from J, leaving 15 bases between them. The CDR3 here is CSASNPGGPEKLFF. In DNA form, the CDR3 reads TGCAGTGCTAGTAATCCGGGAGGGCCTGAAAAACTGTTTTTT.

This clonotype was picked up a small number of times. The chain recombines TRBV2 with TRBJ2-7; D is undetermined. Per germline, CDR1 SNHLY and CDR2 FYNNEI. The CDR3 extends over 12 amino acids. Deletions cut 5 bases from V and 6 bases from J, with 11 bases between. CDR3 nucleotide sequence: TGTGCCAGCAGTTTATCTTTGTTCGAGCAGTACTTC. It codes for CASSLSLFEQYF.

For this clonotype: At one end the junction does not follow the germline gene, possibly because of a read error. The V and J genes are TRBV4-1 and TRBJ2-5, with TRBD2 matching over 12 bases. This CDR3 contains 18 residues. Germline assignment: CDR1 MGHRA and CDR2 YSYEKL. The DNA for the CDR3 is TGTGCCAGCAGCCAAGAGACTAGCGGGGGCATGTACCAAGAGACCCAGTACTTC. This encodes CASSQETSGGMYQETQYF.

Concerning this clonotype: This may be a read error: a much more frequent sequence differs by one nucleotide. The CDR3 sequence: CSASRGLTNQPQHF. The CDR3 DNA is TGCAGTGCTAGTCGAGGGCTTACAAATCAGCCCCAGCATTTT. V is TRBV20-1 and J is TRBJ1-5; D remains unclear. The CDR3 length is 14 residues. V was pared by 3 bases and J by 4 bases, with 13 bases between. From germline, CDR1 is DFQATT and CDR2 SNEGSKA (reference sequence).

To note about this clonotype: A much larger clone sits a single nucleotide away, making a read error possible. J is TRBJ1-1 and V is TRBV24-1; no reliable D call. CDR1 KGHDR and CDR2 SFDVKD come from the germline V gene. V was trimmed by 6 bases and J by 0 bases, leaving 25 bases between them. There are 19 residues in the CDR3. CDR3 region: CATSLLRVALPWMNTEAFF. In DNA form, the CDR3 reads TGTGCCACCAGTCTTCTCCGGGTCGCCTTACCGTGGATGAACACTGAAGCTTTCTTT.

The J gene is TRBJ2-6, the V gene TRBV7-9; 8 bases map to TRBD1. The CDR3 covers 14 residues. CDR1 and CDR2 (germline): SEHNR, FQNEAQ (reference sequence). Trimming took 5 bases from V and 11 from J; bases not matched to a gene: 8. This chain's CDR3 is CASSPGTGAYVLTF. The DNA for the CDR3 is TGTGCCAGCAGCCCCGGGACAGGCGCCTACGTCCTGACTTTC.

This chain joins TRBV7-2 and TRBJ1-4; 8 bases are a match to TRBD1. The CDR3 is 15 residues long. Looked up from germline, CDR1 is SGHTA and CDR2 is FQGNSA. V shed 4 bases and J 4 bases; nucleotides not matched to a gene: 5. The CDR3 DNA reads as TGTGCCAGCAGCTACTCAGGGGGCTTTAATGAAAAACTGTTTTTT. This encodes CASSYSGGFNEKLFF.

The rearrangement joins TRBV7-9 to TRBJ2-7; 8 bases are a match to TRBD2. Losses at the gene ends were 4 bases for V and 3 bases for J; bases not matched to a gene: 2. The CDR3 contains 13 residues. Germline-derived CDR1 and CDR2 are SEHNR and FQNEAQ (reference sequence). CDR3 nucleotides: TGTGCCAGCAGCTCGGGGGGGAACTACGAGCAGTACTTC. Residues: CASSSGGNYEQYF.

This clonotype appeared once. Germline and junction disagree at one end, which may indicate a read error. The CDR3 reads CASSGSSGQETLYF. For the CDR3, the DNA is TGCGCCAGCAGCGGGAGTAGCGGTCAAGAGACCCTGTACTTC. The chain couples TRBV5-1 to TRBJ2-5, with a tentative D call TRBD2 (6 bases). The germline V gene encodes CDR1 SGHRS and CDR2 YFSETQ. The CDR3 sequence is 14 residues long.

The chain recombines TRBV30 with TRBJ1-3; D not certain. CDR1 and CDR2 (germline): GTSNPN, SVGIG (reference sequence). V was cut by 0 bases and J by 5 bases, with 8 bases left in between. The CDR3 totals 13 residues. This CDR3 is CAWSVRGRNTIYF. The CDR3 DNA reads as TGTGCCTGGAGTGTCAGAGGACGAAACACCATATATTTT.

The sample holds one count of this clonotype. Germline is not matched at one junction end, which may reflect a read error. The chain recombines TRBV10-3 with TRBJ2-2, with TRBD1 as a possible D gene (6 bases). The CDR3 loop spans 16 amino acids. From germline, CDR1 is ENHRY and CDR2 SYGVKD. CDR3: CASSDRDIRATGELFF. The DNA for the CDR3 is TGTGCCAGCAGTGACCGGGACATCCGTGCCACCGGGGAGCTGTTTTTT.

The J gene is TRBJ1-1, the V gene TRBV25-1, with D uncertain. This CDR3 comprises 12 residues. The germline V and J ends were trimmed by 8 bases and 0 bases, with 7 bases remaining between them. CDR1 and CDR2 (germline): MGHDK, SYGVNS. The DNA for the CDR3 is TGTGCCAGCTTTGGGCTGAACACTGAAGCTTTCTTT. Its translation is CASFGLNTEAFF.

This clonotype was detected only a few times. The rearrangement joins TRBV7-9 to TRBJ2-2; TRBD1 agrees at 9 bases. The CDR3 runs 15 residues. With V trimmed by 4 bases and J by 7 bases, 7 bases remained unmatched. In germline, CDR1 is SEHNR, CDR2 FQNEAQ (reference sequence). Written as DNA, the CDR3 is TGTGCCAGCAGCTGGCGAACAGGGGGCGGCGGGGAGCTGTTTTTT. It translates to CASSWRTGGGGELFF.

This clonotype was detected only a few times. The chain combines TRBV7-9 with TRBJ1-2; TRBD1 is a possible D gene (5 bases). Germline V CDR1 and CDR2: SEHNR, FQNEAQ (reference sequence). V lost 5 bases, J lost 2 bases, and 18 bases lay in between. The length of the CDR3 is 16 residues. CDR3: CASSVDEQGQNYGYTF. Written as DNA, the CDR3 is TGTGCCAGCAGCGTTGATGAGCAGGGCCAGAACTATGGCTACACCTTC. The entire variable domain, with the rest obtained from reference TRBV7-9 and TRBJ1-2, is as follows: DTGVSQNPRHKITKRGQNVTFRCDPISEHNRLYWYRQTLGQGPEFLTYFQNEAQLEKSRLLSDRFSAERPKGSFSTLEIQRTEQGDSAMYLCASSVDEQGQNYGYTFGSGTRLTVV.

A note on this clonotype: A much larger clone lies one base from this, so it may be a read error. This chain connects TRBV29-1 to TRBJ2-5; D perhaps matches TRBD2 (5 bases). CDR3 size: 12 residues. The V end lost 4 bases, the J end lost 3 bases, and 9 bases lay between the germline ends. Germline V CDR1 and CDR2: SQVTM, ANQGSEA. CDR3 amino acids: CSVVRAEETQYF. Here the CDR3 DNA reads TGCAGCGTTGTGAGGGCAGAAGAGACCCAGTACTTC.

The table lists this clonotype with many counts. This chain joins TRBV12-3 or TRBV12-4 and TRBJ1-6; D unclear. The V and J ends lost 4 bases and 10 bases respectively, with 17 bases between them. This CDR3 has 15 amino acids. CDR3: CASSSESRTRSPLHF. For the CDR3, the DNA is TGTGCCAGCAGTTCCGAATCCAGGACCCGATCACCCCTCCACTTT.

This clonotype has at least ten counts. This sequence joins TRBV7-9 and TRBJ1-1, with D hard to call. This CDR3 has 14 residues. V dropped 4 bases and J dropped 6 bases, with 15 bases sitting between them. Germline lookup yields CDR1 SEHNR and CDR2 FQNEAQ (reference sequence). The CDR3 DNA follows: TGTGCCAGCAGCTCAGAGGACGGACGTGCTGAAGCTTTCTTT. Amino acids: CASSSEDGRAEAFF.

The chain couples TRBV24-1 to TRBJ2-3; D is ambiguous. V was clipped by 7 bases and J by 6 bases, with 7 bases between them. The CDR3 consists of 11 residues. The germline gives CDR1 KGHDR, CDR2 SFDVKD. The CDR3 spells CATSGADTQYF. For the CDR3, the DNA is TGTGCCACCAGCGGAGCGGATACGCAGTATTTT.

The chain's CDR3 is CASGGATEQYF. CDR3 bases: TGTGCCAGCGGGGGGGCTACCGAGCAGTACTTC. This chain links TRBV9 with TRBJ2-7; perhaps TRBD2 as D (7 bases). V lost 7 bases and J lost 6, with 11 bases in between. CDR3 length: 11 residues. The germline CDR1 and CDR2 sequences are SGDLS and YYNGEE. The entire variable domain, with the rest obtained from reference TRBV9 and TRBJ2-7, is as follows: DSGVTQTPKHLITATGQRVTLRCSPRSGDLSVYWYQQSLDQGLQFLIQYYNGEERAKGNILERFSAQQFPDLHSELNLSSLELGDSALYFCASGGATEQYFGPGTRLTVT.

The J gene is TRBJ2-5, the V gene TRBV15; D call uncertain. This CDR3 comprises 14 residues. CDR1 is LNHNV and CDR2 is YYDKDF in the germline V gene (reference sequence). Trimming cost V 0 bases and J 3 bases, with 8 bases left between them. DNA for the CDR3: TGTGCCACCAGCAGAGATCCTGCAAAAGAGACCCAGTACTTC. This encodes CATSRDPAKETQYF.

The V call is TRBV7-2, the J call TRBJ2-5; D possibly matches TRBD1 or TRBD2 (5 bases each). V gave up 7 bases and J gave up 0 bases, with 15 bases separating them. There are 15 residues in the CDR3. Per germline, CDR1 SGHTA and CDR2 FQGNSA. CDR3 nucleotide sequence: TGTGCCAGCACCGGGGACGGGCGAAACCAAGAGACCCAGTACTTC. It codes for CASTGDGRNQETQYF.